A selection of T cell receptor beta chains follows, all from one sample in a study of T cells in Graves' hyperthyroidism and ophthalmopathy. TCRdb re-analysed the multiplex PCR reads in MiXCR, keeping a single row per CDR3 protein. This table has 600,000 to 750,000 distinct CDR3 sequences, 17% appearing once. The sequencing input was blood. All receptors derive from a man between 45 and 60 years old with Graves' hyperthyroidism. The CDR3 runs from the conserved cysteine through the conserved F or W. The D gene is left open where the match is weak. For some rows the clone size is stated as once, few or many, or as a class when expanded; others skip it.

CDR3 protein,CDR3 DNA,V gene,J gene,D gene,clone size
CASSPKSLTDTQYF,TGTGCCAGCAGCCCAAAGAGCCTCACAGATACGCAGTATTTT,TRBV27,TRBJ2-3,.,.
CASSPRGRPYEQYF,TGCGCCAGCAGCCCCCGTGGTCGCCCCTACGAGCAGTACTTC,TRBV5-1,TRBJ2-7,.,many
CASSSGPGANVLTF,TGTGCCAGCAGTTCAGGGCCTGGGGCCAACGTCCTGACTTTC,TRBV28,TRBJ2-6,.,.
CASSPGQVGVNEQFF,TGTGCCAGCAGTCCGGGACAGGTCGGAGTCAATGAGCAGTTCTTC,TRBV27,TRBJ2-1,TRBD1,few
CASKIRAASGGYTF,TGTGCCAGCAAAATAAGGGCTGCGTCTGGTGGCTACACCTTC,TRBV28,TRBJ1-2,.,many
CASSHPLNTQYF,TGTGCCAGCAGCCACCCTTTAAATACGCAGTATTTT,TRBV27,TRBJ2-3,.,.
CASSWDGTGKNSPLHF,TGTGCCAGCAGCTGGGATGGGACAGGGAAGAATTCACCCCTCCACTTT,TRBV28,TRBJ1-6,TRBD1,many
CASSLLSGSGYEQYF,TGTGCCAGCAGCTTACTTAGCGGGAGTGGCTACGAGCAGTACTTC,TRBV7-2,TRBJ2-7,TRBD2,many
CASSYSYGERLRTNEKLFF,TGTGCCAGCAGTTACTCGTACGGGGAACGGTTGAGGACTAATGAAAAACTGTTTTTT,TRBV6-6,TRBJ1-4,.,few
CSVGPRSGTGGNEQYF,TGCAGCGTTGGCCCCCGATCCGGGACAGGGGGCAACGAGCAGTACTTC,TRBV29-1,TRBJ2-7,TRBD1,few
CASSYPADTEAFF,TGTGCCAGCAGTTACCCCGCAGACACTGAAGCTTTCTTT,TRBV6-5,TRBJ1-1,.,.
CASSASGYDEQFF,TGCGCCAGCAGCGCTAGCGGGTACGATGAGCAGTTCTTC,TRBV5-1,TRBJ2-1,TRBD2,few
CASGFEEGYSTDTQYF,TGCGCCAGCGGCTTTGAGGAGGGCTACAGCACAGATACGCAGTATTTT,TRBV5-1,TRBJ2-3,.,.
CASSFSALETQYF,TGTGCCAGCAGTTTCTCCGCCCTGGAGACCCAGTACTTC,TRBV28,TRBJ2-5,.,many
CASSKYRDRSYNEQFF,TGTGCCAGCAGCAAATATCGGGACAGGTCTTACAATGAGCAGTTCTTC,TRBV7-9,TRBJ2-1,TRBD1,few
CASSLGRTDYNEQFF,TGCGCCAGCAGCTTGGGCAGGACCGATTACAATGAGCAGTTCTTC,TRBV5-1,TRBJ2-1,.,.
CSARPIGGANQPQHF,TGCAGTGCTAGGCCGATTGGGGGGGCGAATCAGCCCCAGCATTTT,TRBV20-1,TRBJ1-5,.,.
CASSRMTSAGELFF,TGTGCCAGCAGCCGCATGACTAGCGCCGGGGAGCTGTTTTTT,TRBV3-1,TRBJ2-2,TRBD2,few